This TCR beta chain is drawn from a study of shared clonotypes between healthy human individuals. Trimming removed 7 bases from V and 9 bases from J, with 22 bases in between. CDR1 and CDR2 (germline): SNHLY, FYNNEI. The CDR3 is 15 residues long. CD8 cells regarded as naive lacked CD45RO, were positively chosen for CCR7, and omitted terminally differentiated effector memory CD45RA+ cells. Only Caucasian adults living in Nashville, Tennessee served as donors. Remarks on this clone: Its specificity is not known.

Measured with immunoSEQ multiplex PCR; TCRdb has only the in-frame clones, and not every one. This sample has about 580,000 clones, with roughly 98% found just once. Findings and caveats of the study: Rarefaction indicated that sorted-subset sequencing remained incomplete although depth was large.

The TCR originated in a man aged 30-40 years in good health. Sequencing input: naive CD8+ T cells sorted from blood. This chain links TRBV2 with TRBJ2-1; D possibly uses TRBD1 or TRBD2 (5 bases each). CDR3 DNA: TGTGCCAGCACCACGTGGGGCCTCGGGAAGAGTGAGCAGTTCTTC. Translation: CASTTWGLGKSEQFF.